The present T cell receptor beta chain was sequenced within a study of T cell responses to AZD1222 COVID-19 vaccine. Study findings and constraints: It should be noted that donors were predominantly white British and more often female, and clonal diversity was possibly underestimated.

V was cut by 2 bases and J by 1 base, with 20 bases left in between. The CDR3 runs to 18 residues. The V gene's germline CDR1 is SGHVS and CDR2 FQNEAQ. Sequencing was performed with immunoSEQ multiplex PCR; in TCRdb, only in-frame clones are kept and a portion is missing. The table lists around 91,000 clones, about 88% of them singletons. To note about this clone: Antigen specificity is unknown.

The specimen was peripheral blood, collected on day 0 of AZD1222 vaccination. The receptor's source is an adult in good health. The chain couples TRBV7-8 to TRBJ1-1; D gene unclear. In DNA, the CDR3 is TGTGCCAGCAGCTTAATCGAGGGCAGAGTGAGTAAGAACACTGAAGCTTTCTTT. This gives the protein CASSLIEGRVSKNTEAFF.